Below are 25 T cell receptor beta chains sequenced from a single sample in a study of shared clonotypes between healthy human individuals (dated by TCRdb to 2018 to 2020). Libraries were prepared through the immunoSEQ multiplex PCR assay. TCRdb obtained this table from immuneACCESS and retained in-frame rearrangements with V and J assigned. These tables miss some clones; where compared with another copy, unresolved V genes account for less than half of the shortfall, and the remainder is unexplained. Within this sample are fewer than 600,000 clones, with around three quarters of them counted one time only. The ten largest clones add up to approximately 12% of the sample. Sequences were obtained from PBMCs. These receptors were taken from a woman in her forties in good health. Some clones in this sample may be carry-over from other donors' samples.

V and J are TRBV30 and TRBJ1-5, with D uncertain. The CDR3 spans 15 residues. Trimming removed 0 bases from V and 4 bases from J, with 13 bases in between. The germline V gene has CDR1 GTSNPN and CDR2 SVGIG (reference sequence). In DNA, the CDR3 is TGTGCCTGGAGTGTACCCCGACTGACTAATCAGCCCCAGCATTTT. This gives the protein CAWSVPRLTNQPQHF.

The rearrangement joins TRBV30 to TRBJ2-7, with a weak D call TRBD2 (5 bases). Trimming removed 0 bases at V and 0 bases at J, with 12 bases between. The CDR3 totals 15 residues. The V gene's germline CDR1 is GTSNPN and CDR2 SVGIG (reference sequence). The CDR3 nucleotides read TGTGCCTGGAGTGTCGGAGGATCGGGCTCCTACGAGCAGTACTTC. Translation gives CAWSVGGSGSYEQYF.

By share, this clone counts as medium-sized (0.01 to 0.1%). Other DNA sequences within the sample encode an identical CDR3. V gene TRBV4-2 combines with J gene TRBJ2-7; D is possibly TRBD2 (7 bases). Trimming removed 1 base at V and 6 bases at J, with 16 bases between. This CDR3 contains 15 residues. The germline V gene encodes CDR1 LGHNA and CDR2 YNFKEQ. For the CDR3, the DNA is TGTGCCAGCAGCCAAGGGGAGGGGGAATACGCCGAGCAGTACTTC. Protein sequence: CASSQGEGEYAEQYF.

This clone was seen many times. This chain connects TRBV6-4 to TRBJ2-3; the D is unclear. This CDR3 region has 15 residues. Germline assignment: CDR1 MRHNA and CDR2 SNTAGT. Trimming stripped 0 bases from V and 5 bases from J, with 12 bases between. Here the CDR3 DNA reads TGTGCCAGCAGTGACTCGTCTAGTCCGGGAGATACGCAGTATTTT. This gives the protein CASSDSSSPGDTQYF.

V gene TRBV5-1 combines with J gene TRBJ1-4, with TRBD1 matching over 9 bases. V lost 5 bases and J lost 8; bases outside the gene matches: 7. The CDR3 covers 14 residues. CDR1 is SGHRS and CDR2 is YFSETQ in the germline V gene. The DNA for the CDR3 is TGCGCCAGCAGTGGGGAGACAGGGGGAGAAAAACTGTTTTTT. It is translated as CASSGETGGEKLFF.

The gene calls are TRBV6-5 and TRBJ1-2; TRBD1 matches at 7 bases. Germline CDR1 and CDR2: MNHEY and SVGAGI. This CDR3 is 16 amino acids long. After removal of 2 bases from V and 2 bases from J, the junction contained 8 bases not matched to a gene. This CDR3 reads CASSYRMGQNNYGYTF. The CDR3 DNA follows: TGTGCCAGCAGTTACCGCATGGGACAGAACAACTATGGCTACACCTTC.

This clone was seen just once. This rearrangement joins TRBV13 to TRBJ2-3, with 11 bases that match TRBD2. This CDR3 region has 17 residues. V lost 5 bases to trimming and J lost 5 bases; unmatched junction nucleotides: 12. Germline lookup yields CDR1 PRHDT and CDR2 FYEKMQ (reference sequence). This chain's CDR3 is CASSETGTSGTVDTQYF. The CDR3 DNA reads TGTGCCAGCAGCGAAACCGGGACTAGCGGAACCGTAGATACGCAGTATTTT. Filled out from reference TRBV13 and TRBJ2-3, the complete variable domain reads AAGVIQSPRHLIKEKRETATLKCYPIPRHDTVYWYQQGPGQDPQFLISFYEKMQSDKGSIPDRFSAQQFSDYHSELNMSSLELGDSALYFCASSETGTSGTVDTQYFGPGTRLTVL.

Notes on this clone: The same CDR3 can be traced to other DNA sequences in this sample. This rearrangement joins TRBV27 to TRBJ1-1; tentatively, D is TRBD1 (5 bases). Germline assignment: CDR1 MNHEY and CDR2 SMNVEV (reference sequence). This CDR3 has 11 residues. V was pared by 6 bases and J by 4 bases, with 6 bases between. The CDR3 sequence: CASRRGTEAFF. The CDR3 nucleotides are TGTGCCAGCAGGAGGGGCACTGAAGCTTTCTTT.

The V gene is TRBV7-9, the J gene TRBJ2-5, with D perhaps TRBD1 (6 bases). Germline loops: CDR1 SEHNR, CDR2 FQNEAQ (reference sequence). V shed 5 bases and J shed 5 bases, with 15 bases lying between them. The CDR3 has 14 amino acids. The chain's CDR3 is CASSTTGTWETQYF. The CDR3 DNA follows: TGTGCCAGCAGCACGACAGGTACTTGGGAGACCCAGTACTTC.

This clone was seen just once. The V and J genes are TRBV6-5 and TRBJ2-5; 10 positions match TRBD2. TRBJ2-7 explains the end of the DNA better; the J call may be wrong. The CDR3 runs 16 residues. Germline V gene data show CDR1 as MNHEY and CDR2 as SVGAGI. This CDR3 reads CASSYTASGSSYEQYF. CDR3 nucleotides: TGTGCCAGCAGTTACACGGCTAGCGGGAGCTCCTACGAGCAGTACTTC.

In the case of this clone: Other nucleotide sequences in the sample specify the same CDR3. The V call is TRBV6-5, the J call TRBJ2-6, with no clear D. V lost 3 bases to trimming and J lost 3 bases, with 9 bases between them. This CDR3 contains 15 residues. Germline assignment: CDR1 MNHEY and CDR2 SVGAGI. The DNA of the CDR3 is TGTGCCAGCAGTTATTCAGGTGATGGGGCCAACGTCCTGACTTTC. This sequence encodes CASSYSGDGANVLTF.

The J gene is TRBJ2-7, the V gene TRBV10-3; 8 bases are shared with TRBD1. The V and J ends lost 6 bases and 5 bases, in that order; junction bases with no gene match: 9. CDR1 is ENHRY and CDR2 is SYGVKD in the germline V gene. There are 14 residues in the CDR3. This chain's CDR3 is CAIRNDRGGNEQYF. As DNA, the CDR3 is TGTGCCATCAGAAATGACAGGGGTGGCAACGAGCAGTACTTC.

This chain connects TRBV7-9 to TRBJ2-1; 9 bases are a match to TRBD2. This CDR3 has 16 residues. The germline V gene has CDR1 SEHNR and CDR2 FQNEAQ (reference sequence). V trimming: 5 bases; J trimming: 6 bases; junction bases outside the gene matches: 11. CDR3 in amino acids: CASSRIAGEYSNEQFF. Here the CDR3 DNA reads TGTGCCAGCAGCCGAATAGCGGGAGAATATAGCAATGAGCAGTTCTTC.

The chain has TRBV7-9 and TRBJ1-2; D might be TRBD1 (5 bases). Trimming cost V 5 bases and J 2 bases, with 12 bases left between them. Germline CDR1 is SEHNR and CDR2 is FQNEAQ (reference sequence). The CDR3 spans 14 residues. CDR3 coding DNA: TGTGCCAGCAGCCGGGACGGCGCAAACTATGGCTACACCTTC. Its translation is CASSRDGANYGYTF.

The rearrangement links TRBV5-1 to TRBJ2-5; D remains unclear. This CDR3 spans 12 amino acids. Trimming shortened V by 7 bases and J by 5 bases, and 12 bases separated the two germline ends. The germline gives CDR1 SGHRS, CDR2 YFSETQ. As DNA, the CDR3 is TGCGCCAGCCGAGAATCTAGGGAGACCCAGTACTTC. Translation gives CASRESRETQYF.

The V call is TRBV14, the J call TRBJ2-5; a possible D gene is TRBD1 (6 bases). Germline CDR1 SGHDN, CDR2 FVKESK. The CDR3 spans 18 residues. Trimming took off 1 base at V and 4 bases at J, with 22 bases between the two ends. Written as DNA, the CDR3 is TGTGCCAGCAGCCAAGGACGAGGGACCTCCATCAGGGGAGAGACCCAGTACTTC. Its protein product is CASSQGRGTSIRGETQYF.

The chain employs TRBV30 and TRBJ2-4; 10 bases line up with TRBD1. Looked up from germline, CDR1 is GTSNPN and CDR2 is SVGIG (reference sequence). This CDR3 has 13 amino acids. CDR3 amino acids: CARSLGQGNIQYF. In DNA, the CDR3 is TGTGCAAGGAGTCTGGGACAGGGGAACATTCAGTACTTC. Full variable domain (missing parts from reference TRBV30 and TRBJ2-4): SQTIHQWPATLVQPVGSPLSLECTVEGTSNPNLYWYRQAAGRGLQLLFYSVGIGQISSEVPQNLSASRPQDRQFILSSKKLLLSDSGFYLCARSLGQGNIQYFGAGTRLSVL.

This chain links TRBV23-1 with TRBJ1-2, with D unresolved. TRBV23-1 is recorded as an ORF, its role being uncertain. V lost 3 bases to trimming and J lost 8 bases, with 13 bases between them. CDR3 length: 13 amino acids. CDR3 nucleotide sequence: TGCGCCAGCAGTCATTCCGTCCGATGGGGCTACACCTTC. This codes for CASSHSVRWGYTF.

About this clone itself: Germline and junction disagree at one end, which may indicate a read error. DNA for the CDR3: TGTGCCCGGAGTCTACGGGAGGGCCGTTGGAATGAGCAGTTCTTC. This sequence encodes CARSLREGRWNEQFF. This chain uses TRBV30 with TRBJ2-1; 8 positions agree with TRBD2. This CDR3 spans 15 amino acids. Germline loops: CDR1 GTSNPN, CDR2 SVGIG (reference sequence).

This chain joins TRBV5-6 and TRBJ2-5, with D possibly matching TRBD2 (6 bases). Germline CDR1 and CDR2: SGHDT and YYEEEE. V shed 4 bases and J shed 2 bases, with 12 bases lying between them. The CDR3 runs to 14 residues. The CDR3 is CASSPRGSQETQYF. The CDR3 DNA reads TGTGCCAGCAGCCCTCGGGGGAGTCAAGAGACCCAGTACTTC.

The chain links TRBV5-4 to TRBJ2-2; 8 nucleotides align to TRBD1. This CDR3 comprises 18 residues. V lost 0 bases, J lost 4 bases, and 11 bases stayed unmatched. The germline CDR1 and CDR2 sequences are SGHNT and YYREEE (reference sequence). As DNA, the CDR3 is TGTGCCAGCAGCTTGGGAGGCGCCGCCGGGACAGGCACCGGGGAGCTGTTTTTT. Its translation is CASSLGGAAGTGTGELFF.

V and J are TRBV28 and TRBJ2-6; 9 bases match TRBD2. The CDR3 loop spans 17 amino acids. Germline V CDR1 and CDR2: MDHEN, SYDVKM. The V and J ends lost 4 bases and 4 bases, in that order; junction bases with no gene match: 8. The CDR3 is CASSSGTSMVGANVLTF. The CDR3 coding sequence is TGTGCCAGCAGTTCCGGGACTAGCATGGTGGGGGCCAACGTCCTGACTTTC.

This clone is a singleton in its sample. CDR3 coding DNA: TGTGCCAGCAGTGAAGGAGGCGGCATCTCCTACGAGCAGTACTTC. Protein sequence: CASSEGGGISYEQYF. The chain uses TRBV6-1 and TRBJ2-7, with D hard to call. The V gene's germline CDR1 is MNHNS and CDR2 SASEGT. This CDR3 has 15 amino acids. Trimming left V 1 base short and J 0 bases short, with 10 bases between.

The table lists this clone with a few counts. The chain links TRBV2 to TRBJ2-7; 12 positions match TRBD2. This CDR3 spans 17 amino acids. Trimming removed 4 bases from V and 2 bases from J; junction bases left unmatched: 9. The germline V gene encodes CDR1 SNHLY and CDR2 FYNNEI. This chain's CDR3 is CASSVTSGRTLTYEQYF. CDR3 in DNA: TGTGCCAGCAGTGTAACTAGCGGGAGGACTCTGACCTACGAGCAGTACTTC.

The rearrangement links TRBV5-6 to TRBJ2-2, with D unresolved. Germline lookup yields CDR1 SGHDT and CDR2 YYEEEE. CDR3 length equals 16 residues. V lost 2 bases, J lost 7 bases, and 18 bases lay in between. In nucleotides, the CDR3 is TGTGCCAGCAGCTTATGGGCCCCTTTATCTGGCGGGGAGCTGTTTTTT. As protein: CASSLWAPLSGGELFF.